This TCR beta chain was observed in a study of OX40 agonist ivuxolimab in advanced cancers. Study information: The mean age was approximately 60 years, ranging from roughly 23 to 79, with around four fifths of participants male. The study, taken as a whole, reports: Doses of 0.1 to 3.0 mg/kg were accompanied by clonal expansion of CD4+ and CD8+ blood T cells by week 6. Partial responders dosed at 0.1-3.0 mg/kg displayed clonal expansion ranking among the lowest.

Method: immunoSEQ multiplex PCR; TCRdb's copy keeps in-frame clones and lacks some. This sample carries 69,000 or so clones, more than 75% of them seen once, and the ten largest clones take about 5%. A word on this clone: Its antigen is currently unknown.

CDR1 SEHNR and CDR2 FQNEAQ come from the germline V gene (reference sequence). The junction had 9 bases not matched to a gene; V was cut back by 6 bases and J by 8 bases. This CDR3 region has 13 residues. This sample comprised CD4+ or CD8+ T cells sorted from blood, obtained in a trial of the OX40 agonist ivuxolimab. The source of this sequence is an adult with an advanced solid tumor such as melanoma, head and neck, liver or kidney cancer. The chain uses TRBV7-9 and TRBJ1-2, with 7 bases identical to TRBD1. The CDR3 spells CASRRQGDNGYTF. The CDR3 nucleotides read TGTGCCAGCAGACGGCAGGGGGATAACGGCTACACCTTC.